This TCR beta chain was profiled in a study of Ad26.COV2.S vaccination and SARS-CoV-2 variants. Treatment: some 20 received Ad26.COV2.S at low or high dose, single or two shots; 5 received placebo; per-sample allocation not given. Repertoires come from day 63 after the first vaccine or placebo injection. Trimming left V 3 bases short and J 6 bases short, with 14 bases between. Germline V lookup: CDR1 LNHDA, CDR2 SQIVND (reference sequence). There are 15 residues in the CDR3. The assay was immunoSEQ multiplex PCR, and TCRdb's table has in-frame clones only and misses some. In the table there are hundreds of thousands of clones, 80% to 90% of which are singletons.

The TCR was taken from a person between 18 and 65 years old who received the Ad26.COV2.S COVID-19 vaccine or a placebo. The chain is built from TRBV19 and TRBJ2-2, with a tentative D call TRBD2 (7 bases). Here the sequenced sample was peripheral blood, taken in a trial of Ad26.COV2.S vaccine versus placebo. This CDR3 is CASSISGGASGELFF. CDR3 coding DNA: TGTGCCAGTAGTATTAGTGGGGGGGCCTCCGGGGAGCTGTTTTTT.